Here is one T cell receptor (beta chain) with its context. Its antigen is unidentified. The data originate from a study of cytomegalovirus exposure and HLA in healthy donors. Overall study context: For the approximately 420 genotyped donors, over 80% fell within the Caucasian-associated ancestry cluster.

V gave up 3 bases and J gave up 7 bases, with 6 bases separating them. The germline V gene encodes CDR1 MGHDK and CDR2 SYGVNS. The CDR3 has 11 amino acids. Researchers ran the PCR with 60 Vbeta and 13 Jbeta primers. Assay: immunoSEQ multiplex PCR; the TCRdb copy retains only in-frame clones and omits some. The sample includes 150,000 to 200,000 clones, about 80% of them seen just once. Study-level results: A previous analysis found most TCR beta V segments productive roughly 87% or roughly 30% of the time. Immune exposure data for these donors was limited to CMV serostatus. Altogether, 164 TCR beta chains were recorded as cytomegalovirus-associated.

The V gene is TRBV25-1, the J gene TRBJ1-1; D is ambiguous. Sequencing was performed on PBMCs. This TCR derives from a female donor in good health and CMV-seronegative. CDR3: CASSDFGEAFF. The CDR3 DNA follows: TGTGCCAGCAGTGATTTCGGTGAAGCTTTCTTT.